This T cell receptor beta chain was captured by sequencing in a study of blood T cell repertoires in COVID-19. Study at large: Some COVID-19 samples were acute and others convalescent; all came from the United States, Italy and Spain.

The CDR3 sequence is 12 residues long. Trimming stripped 5 bases from V and 10 bases from J, with 15 bases between. In germline, CDR1 is SEHNR, CDR2 FQNEAQ (reference sequence). This clone was seen a single time. The table came from immunoSEQ multiplex PCR; TCRdb's copy has only in-frame clones and leaves some out. Among 400,000 to 450,000 clones listed, approximately 89% were seen once. The TCR sequence derives from a woman between 40 and 55 years old with COVID-19, enrolled during active disease. V and J are TRBV7-9 and TRBJ2-7; D might be TRBD2 (5 bases). The sequenced sample was peripheral blood. CDR3 loop: CASSLPPGNQYF. CDR3 sequence (DNA): TGTGCCAGCAGCCTACCGCCCGGGAATCAGTACTTC.